The present entry profiles one TCR beta chain with its context. Original methodology: The assay estimated nucleated cells by amplifying reference gene primers. This table comes from immunoSEQ multiplex PCR, and its TCRdb copy is limited to in-frame clones, with some not included. That table is the source of V, J and clone size, and D and trimming were worked out from the DNA. The sample carries 80,000 to 100,000 clones, over 75% recorded once. The record originates from a study of blood T cell repertoires in COVID-19. V shed 5 bases and J shed 7 bases, with 12 bases lying between them. The germline gives CDR1 LGHDT, CDR2 YNNKEL (reference sequence). The CDR3 consists of 14 residues.

This sequence joins TRBV3-1 (or the pseudogene TRBV3-2) and TRBJ1-6; D is undetermined. Source material: peripheral blood. The receptor was isolated from a woman older than 75 with active or convalescent COVID-19. CDR3 sequence (DNA): TGTGCCAGCAGCTCAAAATCCCAAAATTCACCCCTCCACTTT. Translation gives CASSSKSQNSPLHF.